This T cell receptor beta chain was retrieved from a study of blood T cell repertoires in COVID-19. Background on the study: T cells, B-cell-depleted T cells, or PBMCs provided the cDNA or gDNA that served as material.

Generated by immunoSEQ multiplex PCR, the TCRdb table keeps only in-frame clones and is missing some. Of about 260,000 clones in the sample, about 86% were seen once. Trimming stripped 0 bases from V and 7 bases from J, with 10 bases between. Germline V gives CDR1 ENHRY, CDR2 SYGVKD. The CDR3 covers 15 residues. This chain uses TRBV10-3 with TRBJ1-6; D is unclear. The sequencing sample was made of PBMCs or T cells enriched from blood (not recorded which). This sequence was found in a man between 25 and 39 years old with acute COVID-19. The CDR3 protein is CAISESASQNSPLHF. The CDR3 DNA reads as TGTGCCATCAGTGAGTCGGCTTCTCAGAATTCACCCCTCCACTTT.